This T cell receptor (beta chain) is drawn from a study of shared clonotypes between healthy human individuals. Generated by immunoSEQ multiplex PCR, the TCRdb table keeps only in-frame clones and is missing some. The sample shows around 2.3 million clones, almost 96% of them seen only once. Germline CDR1 reads SGDLS; CDR2 reads YYNGEE. The CDR3 runs 17 residues. V lost 0 bases, J lost 0 bases, and 15 bases lay in between. The chain combines TRBV9 with TRBJ2-5; tentative D call: TRBD1 (6 bases). The TCR originated in a man younger than 35 in good health. The material sequenced was naive CD4+ T cells sorted from blood. Subset defined: CD45RA+ positively selected. DNA for the CDR3: TGTGCCAGCAGCGTAGCTGTGGGGGCACTTAACCAAGAGACCCAGTACTTC. Encoded protein: CASSVAVGALNQETQYF.